Sequencing of this T cell receptor beta chain was carried out in a study of blood T cell repertoires in COVID-19. The CDR3 runs 18 residues. CDR1 is LNHNV, CDR2 YYDKDF, per germline (reference sequence). Trimming took 1 base from V and 0 from J; bases not matched to a gene: 6. Using immunoSEQ multiplex PCR, the repertoire was profiled, and TCRdb retains in-frame clones only, with some absent. Of 270,000 or so clones detected, about 86% appear once; the ten largest clones hold around 3.6%. The sequenced sample consisted of PBMCs or T cells enriched from blood (not recorded which). V gene TRBV15 combines with J gene TRBJ2-6; 7 bases match TRBD1. The receptor comes from a man aged 45-60 years who had recovered from COVID-19. The CDR3 protein is CATSRAGQSRSGANVLTF. Written as DNA, the CDR3 is TGTGCCACCAGCAGAGCGGGACAGTCCCGCTCTGGGGCCAACGTCCTGACTTTC.